This T cell receptor beta chain was sequenced for a study of blood T cell repertoires in COVID-19. Looking at the study overall: In each case, the material was cDNA or gDNA derived from T cells, B-cell-depleted T cells, or PBMCs.

In the original processing: Estimation of nucleated cell counts was performed using reference gene primer amplification. Assay used: immunoSEQ multiplex PCR; TCRdb lists only in-frame clones, some missing. That table gives V, J and clone size, and the DNA gave D and trimming. The profile covers hundreds of thousands of clones, with around nine tenths appearing a single time and over 2.5% taken by the ten largest. This clone is a singleton in its sample. Germline V gene data show CDR1 as SGHTS and CDR2 as YDEGEE. Trimming took 4 bases from V and 5 from J; bases not matched to a gene: 9. The CDR3 totals 17 residues.

The sample was peripheral blood. This sequence originates from a human donor in a cohort sampled during active COVID-19. The genes are TRBV5-8 and TRBJ2-7; 16 bases match TRBD2. CDR3 in DNA: TGTGCCAGCAGCCGCCGGGGACTAGCGGGAGGGCCGAACGAGCAGTACTTC. It translates to CASSRRGLAGGPNEQYF.